Sequencing of this T cell receptor beta chain was carried out in a study of CD8 T cells in ankylosing spondylitis. Overall study findings and caveats: Peripheral blood samples showed relatively rare disease-linked clones, and these clones were CD8+. One TCR beta motif, made up of eight or nine highly homologous variants, appeared characteristic of ankylosing spondylitis blood. Clones linked to disease were reported to show significant enrichment in matched ankylosing spondylitis synovial fluid.

Turning to this clonotype: Its antigen remains unidentified.

Each TCR beta library was made by quantitative 5'-RACE that incorporated molecular barcodes. One entry per CDR3 protein, called by TCRdb with MiXCR from the 5' RACE reads. The profile covers some 240,000 distinct CDR3 sequences, with 6% to 8% appearing a single time and 14% taken by the ten largest. CDR1 LGHDT and CDR2 YNNKEL come from the germline V gene (reference sequence). V lost 1 base to trimming and J lost 6 bases; unmatched junction nucleotides: 9. The CDR3 has 15 amino acids. V is TRBV3-1 and J is TRBJ2-7; 7 bases map to TRBD1. Input material: blood, either unsorted or a sorted T cell fraction (not recorded which). This clonotype was obtained from a male donor with ankylosing spondylitis. The CDR3 protein is CASSQGIHRGTEQYF. The CDR3 region has the DNA TGTGCCAGCAGCCAAGGGATACACAGGGGTACCGAGCAGTACTTC.